This T cell receptor beta chain was identified in a study of regulatory T cells in long-lasting Graves disease. Study results and limitations: TCR diversity in persistent Graves' patients was below that of newly diagnosed ones.

Regarding this clonotype: Its antigen remains unidentified. Compared with germline, one end of the junction differs, possibly owing to a read error.

Building of the TCR beta libraries involved iRepertoire HTBI primers and Arm-PCR of CDR3 regions. One entry per CDR3 protein results from TCRdb running MiXCR on the multiplex PCR reads. Of 500,000 or so distinct CDR3 sequences in the sample, less than 15% were seen once. Noted time point: newly diagnosed GD, antithyroid drugs for less than 3 months. The TCR library was made from RNA that had been extracted from PBMCs in TRIzol. These data were also filed under a second study, of T cells in Graves' hyperthyroidism and ophthalmopathy. That report notes: A first-round RT-PCR of the TCR CDR3 used the HTBI primer set.

This sequence originates from a woman in her 50s with Graves disease. Sequencing used peripheral blood mononuclear cells (PBMCs), obtained at new diagnosis, from a patient treated with antithyroid drugs.

The CDR3 coding sequence is TGTGCCAGCAGCTTAGATCCGGGCGGGGGGTACAGTGAGCAGTTCTTC. Protein product: CASSLDPGGGYSEQFF. V is TRBV11-2 and J is TRBJ2-1, with 8 bases identical to TRBD2. The germline CDR1 and CDR2 sequences are SGHAT and FQNNGV. The CDR3 contains 16 residues.